A selection of T cell receptor beta chains follows, all from one sample in a study of blood T cells in healthy people across ages. A single record per CDR3 protein comes from TCRdb applying MiXCR to the 5' RACE reads. The sample shows roughly 680,000 distinct CDR3 sequences, over 40% of them seen only once. Sequencing was done on a sample of blood. The receptors shown here come from a woman over 75 in good health. CDR3s include the opening cysteine and the closing phenylalanine or tryptophan. For some rows the clone size is stated as once, few or many, or as a class when expanded; others skip it.

TRBJ2-4	16	many	TRBV20-1	CSASLGSYGGENIQYF
TRBJ1-2	14	NA	TRBV27	CASSHREPNYGYTF
TRBJ2-7	17	few	TRBV3-1	CASSQGLATSGTYEQYF
TRBJ1-5	16	few	TRBV6-1	CASSERGTGTHQPQHF
TRBJ1-4	13	many	TRBV10-3	CAISVSEDEKLFF
TRBJ1-4	14	many	TRBV7-2	CASSTRGGNEKLFF
TRBJ2-3	11	few	TRBV28	CASSLRCTQYF
TRBJ1-4	15	few	TRBV20-1	CSARDSRVGNEKLFF
TRBJ2-1	16	many	TRBV12-3/TRBV12-4	CASSSRTSGGYNEQFF
TRBJ2-1	14	NA	TRBV6-6	CASRSDRAYNEQFF
TRBJ2-1	14	many	TRBV29-1	CSVEAFLGHNEQFF
TRBJ2-1	16	NA	TRBV6-5	CASSYSPAGDYNEQFF
TRBJ2-1	16	many	TRBV2	CASSELGTGYNNEQFF
TRBJ1-6	12	NA	TRBV10-3	CAISGSNSPLHF
TRBJ2-5	13	many	TRBV20-1	CSALDRGGETQYF
TRBJ2-1	16	NA	TRBV7-3	CASSGSGTSSLGEQFF
TRBJ2-3	15	many	TRBV9	CASSEGLAGTDTQYF
TRBJ1-5	14	NA	TRBV5-1	CASSVPGQNQPQHF
TRBJ1-2	14	NA	TRBV29-1	CSVPADSPNYGYTF
TRBJ2-1	20	NA	TRBV4-1	CASSQVGLAGGPSLGDEQFF
TRBJ2-5	15	many	TRBV4-1	CASSQRRARQETQYF
TRBJ1-6	13	NA	TRBV7-9	CASSLTGVSPLHF
TRBJ2-2	16	once	TRBV4-2	CASSQEDVGNTGELFF
TRBJ2-1	16	NA	TRBV4-1	CASSQDFGGPYNEQFF
TRBJ2-6	19	NA	TRBV7-6	CASSSPTGQGHSGANVLTF
TRBJ2-2	17	few	TRBV5-6	CASSLGTARVYPGELFF
TRBJ2-1	13	few	TRBV11-2	CASSPMSNNEQFF
TRBJ2-1	14	NA	TRBV5-1	CASSLFPGPNEQFF
TRBJ2-7	13	NA	TRBV15	CATSREGSYEQYF
TRBJ1-3	13	few	TRBV6-6	CATREGRGNTIYF
TRBJ2-7	13	NA	TRBV15	CATREPRGYEQYF
TRBJ2-7	19	NA	TRBV7-2	CASSRPPKPGTVIYNEQYF
TRBJ2-3	13	many	TRBV12-5	CASGLGGTDTQYF
TRBJ2-3	16	many	TRBV6-5	CASRPLGRSHTDTQYF
TRBJ2-7	14	NA	TRBV20-1	CSARETGGAYEQYF
TRBJ2-1	15	many	TRBV7-9	CASRAPAGAYNEQFF
TRBJ2-5	12	NA	TRBV29-1	CSVEAVGETQYF
TRBJ2-7	14	many	TRBV20-1	CSAREGTIKHEQYF
TRBJ2-5	13	NA	TRBV5-1	CASSVSRDDEQYF
TRBJ2-2	15	NA	TRBV25-1	CASSFPGGFTGELFF
TRBJ2-7	16	few	TRBV4-1	CASSPMIGEGARKQYF
TRBJ2-5	15	NA	TRBV7-9	CASEDLAGTQETQYF
TRBJ2-1	16	NA	TRBV5-1	CASRLAGAYLSNEQFF
TRBJ2-5	11	NA	TRBV29-1	CSVEEQETQYF